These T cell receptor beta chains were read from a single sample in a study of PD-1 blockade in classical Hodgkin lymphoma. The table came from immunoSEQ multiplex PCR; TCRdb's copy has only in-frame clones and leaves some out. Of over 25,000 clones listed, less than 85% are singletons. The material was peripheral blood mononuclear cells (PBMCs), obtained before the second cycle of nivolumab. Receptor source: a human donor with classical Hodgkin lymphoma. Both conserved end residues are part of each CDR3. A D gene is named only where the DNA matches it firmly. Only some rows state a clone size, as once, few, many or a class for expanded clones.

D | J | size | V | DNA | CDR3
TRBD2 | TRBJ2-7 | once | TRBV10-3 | TGTGCCATCAGCCTCGGGACTAGCGGAACCTACGAGCAGTACTTC | CAISLGTSGTYEQYF
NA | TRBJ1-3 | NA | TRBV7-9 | TGTGCCAGCAGCCCCCAGGCTATCCTAAGGGGAAACACCATATATTTT | CASSPQAILRGNTIYF
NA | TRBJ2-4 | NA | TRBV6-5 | TGTGCCAGCTCGGGATTTGACAAAAACATTCAGTACTTC | CASSGFDKNIQYF
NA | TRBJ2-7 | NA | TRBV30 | TGTGCCTGGAGTGGAAAAGGCCTTAGGGACGAGCAGTACTTC | CAWSGKGLRDEQYF
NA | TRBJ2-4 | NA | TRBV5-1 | TGCGCCAGCAGCTTGGAAGGGACTGCAGACATTCAGTACTTC | CASSLEGTADIQYF
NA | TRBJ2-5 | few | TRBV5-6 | TGTGCCAGCAGCATACAAGAGACCCAGTACTTC | CASSIQETQYF
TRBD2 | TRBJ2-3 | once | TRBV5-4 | TGTGCCAGCAGCTGGGGGACTAGTACAGATACGCAGTATTTT | CASSWGTSTDTQYF
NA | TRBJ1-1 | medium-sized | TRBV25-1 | TGTGCCAGCAGTGACCTGGGATCTTCTGTGAACACTGAAGCTTTCTTT | CASSDLGSSVNTEAFF
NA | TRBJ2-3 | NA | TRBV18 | TGTGCCAGCTCGGTTATGCAAACCACAGATACGCAGTATTTT | CASSVMQTTDTQYF
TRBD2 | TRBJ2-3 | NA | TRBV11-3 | TGTGCCAGCAGCAGGGGGACTAGCAGCACAGATACGCAGTATTTT | CASSRGTSSTDTQYF
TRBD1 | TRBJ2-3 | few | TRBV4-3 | TGCGCCAGCAGCCAAGATCCGGGACAGGGGGCAGATACGCAGTATTTT | CASSQDPGQGADTQYF
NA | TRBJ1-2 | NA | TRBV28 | TGTGCCAGCAGCCCTGGGGGGGGCTACACCTTC | CASSPGGGYTF
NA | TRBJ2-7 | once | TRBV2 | TGTGCCAGCAGTAGGGATTGGGGCGCTGGGGAGCAGTACTTC | CASSRDWGAGEQYF
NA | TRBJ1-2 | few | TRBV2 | TGTGCCAGCAGGGCGGATCTCTATGGCTACACCTTC | CASRADLYGYTF
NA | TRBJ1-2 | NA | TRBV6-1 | TGTGCCAGCAGCAGGGTTACTAACTATGGCTACACCTTC | CASSRVTNYGYTF
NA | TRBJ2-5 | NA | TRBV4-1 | TGCGCCAGCAGCCAGAGACCCGTCAGAAGGCAAGAGACCCAGTACTTC | CASSQRPVRRQETQYF
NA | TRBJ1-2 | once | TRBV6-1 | TGTGCCAGCAGCCGACTACAGGATCTCTATGGCTACACCTTC | CASSRLQDLYGYTF
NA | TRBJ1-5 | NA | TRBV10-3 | TGTGCCATCAGTAATGGGGAGGATCAGCCCCAGCATTTT | CAISNGEDQPQHF
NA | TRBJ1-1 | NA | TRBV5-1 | TGCGCCACCTCCCTGGAGGCGAACACTGAAGCTTTCTTT | CATSLEANTEAFF
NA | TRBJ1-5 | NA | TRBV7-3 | TGTGCCAGCAGTCTAGGTAGGGGAGGAAATCAGCCCCAGCATTTT | CASSLGRGGNQPQHF
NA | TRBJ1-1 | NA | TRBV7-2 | TGTGCCAGCAGAAACAGGGCGGGGGGCACTGAAGCTTTCTTT | CASRNRAGGTEAFF
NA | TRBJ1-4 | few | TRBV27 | TGTGCCACCAGGAGGAGGGAAGGGCCTTCTGAAAAACTGTTTTTT | CATRRREGPSEKLFF
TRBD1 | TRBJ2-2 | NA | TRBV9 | TGTGCCAGCACCCCAGCAGGGGGCTATGTCGGGGAGCTGTTTTTT | CASTPAGGYVGELFF
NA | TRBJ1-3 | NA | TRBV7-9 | TGTGCCAGCAGCTTAGATTCGGGTGGAAACACCATATATTTT | CASSLDSGGNTIYF
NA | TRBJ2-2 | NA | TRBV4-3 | TGCGCCAGCAGCCATTTAGCGATGAACACCGGGGAGCTGTTTTTT | CASSHLAMNTGELFF
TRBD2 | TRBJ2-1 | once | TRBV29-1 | TGCAGCGTTGGGGGACTAGCGGGAGTGCGTGAGCAGTTCTTC | CSVGGLAGVREQFF
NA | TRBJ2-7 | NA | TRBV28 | TGTGCCAGCAGTTTATTAAGGGGCGAGCAGTACTTC | CASSLLRGEQYF
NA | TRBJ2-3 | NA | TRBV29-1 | TGCAGCGTTGGCAGTGGAGGGAGGTCAGATACGCAGTATTTT | CSVGSGGRSDTQYF
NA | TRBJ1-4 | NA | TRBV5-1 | TGCGCCAGCAGCTCGGGGGCGGGTGAAAAACTGTTTTTT | CASSSGAGEKLFF
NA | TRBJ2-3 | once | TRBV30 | TGTGCCTGGCGGGGGCTTTTACGTGGGAGCACAGATACGCAGTATTTT | CAWRGLLRGSTDTQYF
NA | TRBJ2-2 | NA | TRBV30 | TGTGCCTGGAGTGTTGGGGGGCTGACGAACACCGGGGAGCTGTTTTTT | CAWSVGGLTNTGELFF
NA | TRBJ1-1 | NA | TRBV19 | TGTGCCAGTAGTACCCAACTAACAGTGAACACTGAAGCTTTCTTT | CASSTQLTVNTEAFF
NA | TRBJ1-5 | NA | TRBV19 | TGTGCCAGTAGTGGGCCGGACCTTGTGGATAGCAATCAGCCCCAGCATTTT | CASSGPDLVDSNQPQHF
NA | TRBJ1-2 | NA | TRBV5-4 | TGTGCCAGCAGCTGGACAGAAAACTATGGCTACACCTTC | CASSWTENYGYTF
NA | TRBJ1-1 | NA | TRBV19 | TGTGCCAGTAGTTTGGCATTTGGAGGGGGAGGCACTGAAGCTTTCTTT | CASSLAFGGGGTEAFF
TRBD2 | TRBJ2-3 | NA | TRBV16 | TGTGCCAGCAGCCAAAATCTGGCGGGAGTGGATACGCAGTATTTT | CASSQNLAGVDTQYF
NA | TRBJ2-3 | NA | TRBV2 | TGTGCCAGCCGTGGAAGCCACAGCACAGATACGCAGTATTTT | CASRGSHSTDTQYF
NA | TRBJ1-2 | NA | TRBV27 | TGTGCCAGCAGTCCATCCATCACGGCCCTCTATGGCTACACCTTC | CASSPSITALYGYTF
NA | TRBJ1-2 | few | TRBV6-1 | TGTGCCAGCAGTGATGGACGGGGCATGAACTATGGCTACACCTTC | CASSDGRGMNYGYTF
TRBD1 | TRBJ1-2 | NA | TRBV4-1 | TGCGCCAGCAGCGTCCCCGGGACAGGGGTTGGCTACACCTTC | CASSVPGTGVGYTF
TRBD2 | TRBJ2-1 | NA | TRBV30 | TGTGCCTGGAATCCTAGCGGGGGGGACAATGAGCAGTTCTTC | CAWNPSGGDNEQFF
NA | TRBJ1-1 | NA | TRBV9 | TGTGCCAGCAGAGGCAGGTCCGCTGAAGCTTTCTTT | CASRGRSAEAFF
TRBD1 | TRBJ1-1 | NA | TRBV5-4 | TGTGCCAGCAGTCCAGGGGGCGGATTAACTGAAGCTTTCTTT | CASSPGGGLTEAFF
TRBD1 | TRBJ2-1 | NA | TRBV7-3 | TGTGCCAGCAGCTTAAGACAGGGGGAGCAGTTCTTC | CASSLRQGEQFF
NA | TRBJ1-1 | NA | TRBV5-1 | TGCGCCAGCAGCTTGGACGGTATGATGAACACTGAAGCTTTCTTT | CASSLDGMMNTEAFF
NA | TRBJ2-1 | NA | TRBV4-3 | TGCGCCACCGGGGGGACATTTCACAATGAGCAGTTCTTC | CATGGTFHNEQFF
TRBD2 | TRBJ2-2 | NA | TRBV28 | TGTGCCAGCAGTTCGGGACTAGCGGGAATCGGGGAGCTGTTTTTT | CASSSGLAGIGELFF
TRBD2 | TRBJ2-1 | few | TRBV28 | TGTGCCAGCAGCATAGCGGGAGTAAGGGACAATGAGCAGTTCTTC | CASSIAGVRDNEQFF
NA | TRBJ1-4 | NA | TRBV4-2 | TGTGCCAGCAGCCAAGATTATGGGGGAAGTAATGAAAAACTGTTTTTT | CASSQDYGGSNEKLFF
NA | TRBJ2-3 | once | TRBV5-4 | TGTGCCAGCAGCTTGGGTGGAGCGGGCGGCGCGGATACGCAGTATTTT | CASSLGGAGGADTQYF
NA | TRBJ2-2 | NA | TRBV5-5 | TGTGCCAGCAGCCGGGGGCGGGAGTATGGCACCGGGGAGCTGTTTTTT | CASSRGREYGTGELFF